The present T cell receptor (beta chain) was sequenced within a study of cytomegalovirus exposure and HLA in healthy donors. Study-level points and caveats: Sequencing likely produced, as an artifact, a cluster of highly shared sequence variants. Productive status was seen about 90% or about 30% of the time for most TCR beta V segments in an earlier analysis.

V was shortened by 3 bases and J by 3 bases, with 9 bases between the two germline ends. Germline CDR1 is SGHTA and CDR2 is FQGNSA. CDR3 length: 13 residues. On this clone itself: The antigen is undetermined.

It was with 60 Vbeta and 13 Jbeta primers that the PCR ran. The protocol was immunoSEQ multiplex PCR, while the TCRdb copy is restricted to in-frame clones and leaves out a portion. The sample lists some 120,000 clones; roughly 78% were seen once. The chain recombines TRBV7-2 with TRBJ2-7; D perhaps matches TRBD2 (6 bases). The sequence was obtained from a man aged 25-40 years in good health and CMV-seronegative. Sequenced material: PBMCs. The CDR3 nucleotides are TGTGCCAGCAGCTTGGGACTTCTCTACGAGCAGTACTTC. Amino acid sequence: CASSLGLLYEQYF.